There are a few counts of the clone carrying this TCR beta chain. There were TCR beta CDR3 regions amplified from RNA transcripts. Using the HTBI primer set, a first-round RT-PCR was run on the TCR CDR3. TCRdb ran MiXCR on the multiplex PCR reads and lists one entry per CDR3 protein. Of some 720,000 distinct CDR3 sequences in the sample, approximately 16% were seen once. Patients were aged 18 to 65, had disease duration under 2 months, and had newly diagnosed hyperthyroidism. Exclusion of patients followed from uncontrolled infection, other autoimmune disease, pregnancy or lactation. Diagnoses used clinical symptoms, serum thyroxine and TRAb, thyroid ultrasound and orbital computed tomography. PBMCs were derived from 10 ml fresh peripheral blood. This sample was included in a study of T cells in Graves' hyperthyroidism and ophthalmopathy. The source material was blood. The TCR originated in a man aged 18 to 30 with Graves' hyperthyroidism.

The CDR3 loop is CSVGGTLPETQYF. The CDR3 nucleotides read TGCAGCGTTGGAGGGACATTGCCGGAGACCCAGTACTTC. V is TRBV29-1 and J is TRBJ2-5; weak D call: TRBD1 (6 bases). Germline-derived CDR1 and CDR2 are SQVTM and ANQGSEA. This CDR3 is built from 13 residues. The germline V and J ends were trimmed by 4 bases and 5 bases, with 14 bases remaining between them.